Listed below are T cell receptor beta chains from one sample, sequenced in a study of blood T cell repertoires in COVID-19. TCRdb keeps only in-frame clones here, not all; method: immunoSEQ multiplex PCR. The sample records roughly 200,000 clones, roughly 82% being singletons. The sample comprised PBMCs or T cells enriched from blood (not recorded which). All receptors come from a man aged 35 to 55 with acute COVID-19. Both conserved end residues are part of each CDR3. D genes are given only for firm matches. Some rows mark clone size as missing; the rest say once, few, many or name a class of expanded clone.

>.|.|TRBJ2-7|TRBV6-1
CASSETGRRHEQYF
TGTGCCAGCAGTGAGACAGGGAGGCGACACGAGCAGTACTTC
>.|.|TRBJ1-2|TRBV2
CASSAQGQSGYTF
TGTGCCAGCAGCGCTCAGGGGCAATCTGGCTACACCTTC
>TRBD1|.|TRBJ2-1|TRBV7-9
CASSPGQDHNEQFF
TGTGCCAGCAGCCCCGGACAGGACCACAATGAGCAGTTCTTC
>.|.|TRBJ2-2|TRBV6-5
CASRDTGTGELFF
TGTGCCAGCAGGGACACCGGAACCGGGGAGCTGTTTTTT
>.|.|TRBJ1-2|TRBV6-1
CASSEGDYGYTF
TGTGCCAGCAGTGAAGGAGACTATGGCTACACCTTC
>TRBD1|few|TRBJ2-7|TRBV7-8
CASSVDRAYEQYF
TGTGCCAGCAGCGTGGACAGGGCCTACGAGCAGTACTTC
>TRBD1|.|TRBJ2-7|TRBV24-1
CATSAHDGTGAYEQYF
TGTGCCACCAGTGCTCACGACGGGACAGGTGCCTACGAGCAGTACTTC
>.|.|TRBJ1-2|TRBV14
CASSQGWQGSYGYTF
TGTGCCAGCAGCCAAGGTTGGCAGGGGAGCTATGGCTACACCTTC
>.|few|TRBJ1-4|TRBV30
CASGLPGEKLFF
TGTGCCTCGGGCCTTCCAGGGGAAAAACTGTTTTTT
>TRBD2|.|TRBJ2-1|TRBV5-1
CASSWGYSSGRLSSYNEQFF
TGCGCCAGCAGCTGGGGGTATTCTAGCGGGAGGCTTAGCTCCTACAATGAGCAGTTCTTC
>TRBD1|few|TRBJ1-5|TRBV27
CASSLQGTHQPQHF
TGTGCCAGCAGTCTACAGGGGACCCATCAGCCCCAGCATTTT
>.|.|TRBJ2-7|TRBV28
CASSPQGRDEQYF
TGTGCCAGCAGTCCACAGGGACGGGACGAGCAGTACTTC
>.|.|TRBJ1-5|TRBV29-1
CSVELSGYGQPQHF
TGCAGCGTTGAACTTTCAGGGTACGGTCAGCCCCAGCATTTT
>.|.|TRBJ1-1|TRBV20-1
CSAREQLGAFF
TGCAGTGCTAGAGAACAGTTAGGTGCTTTCTTT
>.|.|TRBJ2-1|TRBV15
CATSRGGMGSYNEQFF
TGTGCCACCAGCAGAGGCGGGATGGGCTCCTACAATGAGCAGTTCTTC
>.|.|TRBJ1-5|TRBV2
CASSFTGSGQPQHF
TGTGCCAGCAGTTTTACAGGGAGCGGTCAGCCCCAGCATTTT
>.|.|TRBJ1-4|TRBV12-2
CASRARDRGVEKLFF
TGTGCAAGTCGCGCCCGGGACAGGGGGGTTGAAAAACTGTTTTTT
>TRBD2|.|TRBJ2-1|TRBV11-2
CASSRASGSLNEQFF
TGTGCCAGCAGCCGTGCTAGCGGGAGTTTGAATGAGCAGTTCTTC